This T cell receptor (beta chain) was recovered during a study of OX40 agonist ivuxolimab in advanced cancers. Study results and limitations: CD4+ and CD8+ T cells in blood underwent clonal expansion by week 6 at 0.1 to 3.0 mg/kg. The work left the antigen specificity of expanded peripheral T cells undetermined. Average numbers of expanded clones were greater in CD8+ T cells than in CD4+.

Germline lookup yields CDR1 MDHEN and CDR2 SYDVKM. The V gene end was trimmed by 6 bases and the J gene end by 4 bases; junction bases not matched to a gene: 7. This CDR3 is 15 amino acids long. As concerns this clone: Antigen: not known.

Sampling of blood occurred at baseline, cycle 4 day 1, and cycle 7 day 1. TCRdb keeps only in-frame clones here, not all; method: immunoSEQ multiplex PCR. The sample has 25,000 or so clones, approximately 77% seen once. The chain carries TRBV28 and TRBJ2-7; TRBD2 matches 12 bases. This sequence was found in an adult with an advanced solid tumor such as melanoma, head and neck, liver or kidney cancer. Material: CD4+ or CD8+ T cells sorted from blood, obtained in a trial of the OX40 agonist ivuxolimab. DNA for the CDR3: TGTGCCAGCAGGAGTCCGGGACTAGCGGGTTACGAGCAGTACTTC. It encodes CASRSPGLAGYEQYF.